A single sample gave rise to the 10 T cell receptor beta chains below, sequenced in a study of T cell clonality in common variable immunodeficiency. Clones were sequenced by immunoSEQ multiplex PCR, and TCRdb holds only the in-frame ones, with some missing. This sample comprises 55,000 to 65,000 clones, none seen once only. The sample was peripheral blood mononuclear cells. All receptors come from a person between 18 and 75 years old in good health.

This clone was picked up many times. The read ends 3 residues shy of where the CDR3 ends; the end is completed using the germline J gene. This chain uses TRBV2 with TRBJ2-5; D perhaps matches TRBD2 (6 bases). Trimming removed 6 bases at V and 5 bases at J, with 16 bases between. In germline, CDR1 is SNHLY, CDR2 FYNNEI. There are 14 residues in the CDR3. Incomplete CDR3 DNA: TGTGCCAGCAGGGGGGGAGTTCGGCAGGAGACC. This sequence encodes CASRGGVRQET. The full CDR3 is CASRGGVRQETQYF.

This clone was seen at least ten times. The CDR3 DNA, read in part, is TGCGCCAGCAGCCAAGATGGGACTCACATCTACGAG. Translated: CASSQDGTHIYE. The full CDR3 protein is CASSQDGTHIYEQYF. The chain combines TRBV4-1 with TRBJ2-7, with a weak D call TRBD2 (6 bases). The CDR3 goes on 3 residues after the read ends, and that part is filled in from the germline J gene. The CDR3 covers 15 residues. Germline V gives CDR1 MGHRA, CDR2 YSYEKL. Trimming removed 0 bases at V and 3 bases at J, with 12 bases between.

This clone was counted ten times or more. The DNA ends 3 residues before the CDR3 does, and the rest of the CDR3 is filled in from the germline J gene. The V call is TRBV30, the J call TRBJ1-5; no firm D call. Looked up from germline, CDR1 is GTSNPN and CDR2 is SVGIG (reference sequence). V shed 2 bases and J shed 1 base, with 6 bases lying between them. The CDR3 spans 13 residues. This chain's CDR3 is CAWSRGSNQPQHF. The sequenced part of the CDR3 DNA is TGTGCCTGGAGTCGAGGGAGCAATCAGCCC.

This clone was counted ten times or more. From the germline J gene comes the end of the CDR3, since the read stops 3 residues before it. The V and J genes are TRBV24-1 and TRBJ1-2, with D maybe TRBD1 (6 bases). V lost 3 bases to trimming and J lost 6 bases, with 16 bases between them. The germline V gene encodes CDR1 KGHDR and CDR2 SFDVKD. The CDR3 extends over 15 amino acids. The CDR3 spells CATSDGGAQSNGYTF. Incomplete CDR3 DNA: TGTGCCACCAGTGATGGGGGGGCCCAAAGCAATGGC.

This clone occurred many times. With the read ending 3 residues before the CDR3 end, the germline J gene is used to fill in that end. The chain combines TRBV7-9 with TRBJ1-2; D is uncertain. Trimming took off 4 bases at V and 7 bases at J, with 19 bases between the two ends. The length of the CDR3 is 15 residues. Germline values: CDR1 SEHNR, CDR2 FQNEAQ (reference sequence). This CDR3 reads CASSSSGSETVGYTF. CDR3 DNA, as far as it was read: TGTGCCAGCAGCTCGTCCGGGTCCGAGACCGTTGGC. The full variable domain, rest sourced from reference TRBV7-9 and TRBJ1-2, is DTGVSQNPRHKITKRGQNVTFRCDPISEHNRLYWYRQTLGQGPEFLTYFQNEAQLEKSRLLSDRFSAERPKGSFSTLEIQRTEQGDSAMYLCASSSSGSETVGYTFGSGTRLTVV.

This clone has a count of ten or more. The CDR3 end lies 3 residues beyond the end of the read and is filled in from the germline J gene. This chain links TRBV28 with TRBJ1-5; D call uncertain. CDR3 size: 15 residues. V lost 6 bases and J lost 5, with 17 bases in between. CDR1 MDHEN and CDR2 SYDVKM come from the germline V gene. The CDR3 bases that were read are TGTGCCAGCAGCCTGACCGGTAGGGTCTATCAGCCC. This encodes CASSLTGRVYQP. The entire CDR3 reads CASSLTGRVYQPQHF.

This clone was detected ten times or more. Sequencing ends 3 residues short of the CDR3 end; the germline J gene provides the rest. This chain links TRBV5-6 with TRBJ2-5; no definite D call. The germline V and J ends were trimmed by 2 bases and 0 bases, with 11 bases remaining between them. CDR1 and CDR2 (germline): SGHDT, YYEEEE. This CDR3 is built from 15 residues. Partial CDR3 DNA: TGTGCCAGCAGCTTTGGGCAGTCGTACCAAGAGACC. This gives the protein CASSFGQSYQET. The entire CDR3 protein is CASSFGQSYQETQYF. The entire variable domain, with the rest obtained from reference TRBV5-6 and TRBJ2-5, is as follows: DAGVTQSPTHLIKTRGQQVTLRCSPKSGHDTVSWYQQALGQGPQFIFQYYEEEERQRGNFPDRFSGHQFPNYSSELNVNALLLGDSALYLCASSFGQSYQETQYFGPGTRLLVL.

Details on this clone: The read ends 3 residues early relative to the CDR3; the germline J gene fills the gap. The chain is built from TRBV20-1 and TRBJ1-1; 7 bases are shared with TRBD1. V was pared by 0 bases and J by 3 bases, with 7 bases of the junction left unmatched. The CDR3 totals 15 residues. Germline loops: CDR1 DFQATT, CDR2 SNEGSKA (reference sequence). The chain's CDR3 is CSARDSGQDYTEAFF. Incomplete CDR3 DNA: TGCAGTGCTAGAGATTCCGGACAGGACTACACTGAA.

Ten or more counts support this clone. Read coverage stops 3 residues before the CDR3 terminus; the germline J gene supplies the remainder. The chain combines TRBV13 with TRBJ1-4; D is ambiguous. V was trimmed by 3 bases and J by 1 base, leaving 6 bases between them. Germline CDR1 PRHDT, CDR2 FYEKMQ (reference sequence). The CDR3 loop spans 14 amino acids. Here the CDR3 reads CASSFGRTNEKLFF. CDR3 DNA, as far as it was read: TGTGCCAGCAGCTTTGGCAGAACTAATGAAAAA.

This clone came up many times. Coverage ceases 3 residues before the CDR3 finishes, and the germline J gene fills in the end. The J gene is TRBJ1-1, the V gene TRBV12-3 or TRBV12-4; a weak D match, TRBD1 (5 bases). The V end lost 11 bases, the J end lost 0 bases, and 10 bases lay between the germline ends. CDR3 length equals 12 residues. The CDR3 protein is CAAGELNTEAFF. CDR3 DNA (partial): TGTGCCGCGGGGGAGCTGAACACTGAA.